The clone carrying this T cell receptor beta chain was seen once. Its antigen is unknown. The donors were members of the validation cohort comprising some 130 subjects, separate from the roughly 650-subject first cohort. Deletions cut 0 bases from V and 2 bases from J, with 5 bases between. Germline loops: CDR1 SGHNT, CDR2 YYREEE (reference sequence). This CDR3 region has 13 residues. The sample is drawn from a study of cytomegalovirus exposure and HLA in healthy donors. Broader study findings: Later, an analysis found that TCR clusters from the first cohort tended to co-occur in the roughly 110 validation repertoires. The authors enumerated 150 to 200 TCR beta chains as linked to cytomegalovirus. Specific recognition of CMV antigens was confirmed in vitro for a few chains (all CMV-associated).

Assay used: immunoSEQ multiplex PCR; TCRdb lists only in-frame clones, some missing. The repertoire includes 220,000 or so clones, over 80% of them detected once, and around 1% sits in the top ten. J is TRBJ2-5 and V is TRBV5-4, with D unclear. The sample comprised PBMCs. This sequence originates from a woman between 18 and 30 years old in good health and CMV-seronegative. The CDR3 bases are TGTGCCAGCAGCTTGGGGCAGCAAGAGACCCAGTACTTC. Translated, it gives CASSLGQQETQYF.